This T cell receptor (beta chain) is from a study of naive and memory T cell subsets. This clonotype appeared a few times. Its specificity is not known. Study-wide results and limits: Naive repertoires, especially CD8, held a few larger clonotypes, possibly memory cells re-expressing CD45RA.

The beta constant-region primer was an equimolar mix of two oligonucleotides covering TRBC1 and TRBC2. Nested alpha and beta constant-region primers with the SP2 primer drove four PCR rounds on ligated cDNA. Via MiXCR, TCRdb re-called the UMI-ligation and nested PCR reads, giving one row per CDR3 protein. The table has over 130,000 distinct CDR3 sequences, approximately 20% seen once. CMV status came from CD4+ T cell IFNgamma after overnight CMV lysate stimulation of fresh PBMCs. This receptor was identified in a human donor in good health. The sample comprised naive CD8+ T cells from blood.

The CDR3, as DNA: TGTGCCAGCAGTGAGATAAACACCATATATTTT. Translation: CASSEINTIYF. The V gene is TRBV2, the J gene TRBJ1-3; unclear D gene. Germline V gene data show CDR1 as SNHLY and CDR2 as FYNNEI. The CDR3 covers 11 residues. The V end lost 3 bases, the J end lost 6 bases, and 3 bases lay between the germline ends.